This TCR beta chain is drawn from a study of cytomegalovirus exposure and HLA in healthy donors (TCRdb year 2017). At the level of the whole study: According to an earlier analysis of a few hundred of the donors, 200 million or so T cells yielded 100 million or so unique TCR beta sequences and less than 300 Gb of sequence data. In the later analysis, no new phenotypic data were used to find candidate immune exposures; instead, reliance was placed on TCR beta sequences and their occurrence across donors. High-throughput TCR immunosequencing, statistical association of individual TCRs with disease status, and machine learning were combined to predict cytomegalovirus infection status. All discovery cohort repertoires had been generated using a single sequencing platform. An earlier analysis of some 500 of the donors applied high-throughput TCR beta sequencing to assess whether each TCR beta V gene segment acted as functional or pseudogenic. HLA typing included class I and class II loci at four-digit resolution. The study aimed to test whether signatures of past pathogen exposure could be identified by cataloging public T cell receptors. A few DR-DQ haplotypes were treated as single units for association and clustering because of strong linkage in the cohort. A separate validation cohort of roughly 130 different subjects was used in addition to the 666-subject first cohort. Using immunosequencing, the study profiled T cell repertoires from about 610 subjects and related those repertoires to cytomegalovirus serostatus. In a later genetic analysis, genome-wide SNP genotypes for about 60% of the 666 donors were used, and that subset was treated as a discovery cohort. Among the 398 genotyped donors, under 90% belonged to the genetic ancestry cluster associated with self-reported Caucasian donors. The number of donors typed differed by locus, with roughly 620-640 for A, B, C, DRB1 and DQB1, around 500 for DQA1, over 600 for DPA1, and approximately 470 for DPB1. Donor age, sex, ethnicity and CMV serostatus were compiled together with the repertoire data. Roughly 310 gigabases of sequencing data and 78 million or so unique TCR sequences were included in an early release covering about 620 HLA-typed donors. Across under 500 genotyped donors of the cohort, an average of approximately 220,000 unique TCR beta nucleotide sequences per donor were sequenced, and approximately 17% of those sequences were non-productive. In a later analysis, previously published TCR beta repertoires from several hundred donors were re-analyzed and high-resolution HLA genotyping was added so that TCR occurrence patterns could be studied. On the study overall, not on this receptor specifically: Only TCR beta chains were sequenced in this cohort, and the absence of alpha or paired-chain data limited detectable features. Sequencing depth was assumed to be roughly uniform across donors in the presence/absence analyses, though that assumption may not hold. Immune exposure information for the cohort was limited to CMV serostatus. The study listed 150 to 200 TCR beta chains as associated with cytomegalovirus. Some IMGT-functional V segments, including TRBV6-2 and TRBV6-3, could not be told apart with the 87-base-pair reads, so those segments were excluded. It was suggested by the authors that the approach could potentially be generalized to other disease states and immunological phenotypes. A further reported finding was that TCR beta sequences accurately predicted the HLA-A and HLA-B alleles for most subjects in the first cohort. Most TCR sequences were seen in very few donors, while some public TCRs were found in many individuals. Strong co-occurrence of HLA alleles, especially DR and DQ, made assigning TCR associations to individual alleles difficult. A later analysis reported that several top co-occurrence clusters appeared linked to parvovirus B19, influenza, CMV and Epstein-Barr virus. Cytomegalovirus status was reported to be diagnosed by the classifier with high specificity and sensitivity in both the original and validation cohorts. A later analysis found that most CMV-associated TCR beta chains appeared HLA-restricted, with HLA associations seemingly driven largely by CMV exposure. In a later analysis, TCR association rates were found to vary across HLA loci, with the most associated TCRs seen for DRB1 alleles and the fewest for HLA-C alleles. The sequencing pipeline was judged likely to have produced a cluster of highly shared sequence variants as a technical artifact. In a later analysis, HLA-associated TCR beta chains showed more clonal expansion and lower generation probabilities than non-associated chains that were equally common. In a later analysis, some 17,000 TCR beta sequences were associated with specific HLA alleles at a false discovery rate of 0.05. In an earlier analysis of approximately 600 of the donors, most TCR beta V segments were observed in productive rearrangements about 87% or about 30% of the time, broadly matching IMGT annotations. Correlated functional status among segregating V segments might reflect linkage disequilibrium, but an unknown experimental factor could not be ruled out. According to a later genetic analysis, donors in an Asian-associated ancestry cluster had fewer N-insertions in productive TCRs than the approximately 700-donor mean. In a later genetic analysis, a missense DCLRE1C variant was associated with V-gene and J-gene trimming of TCR beta chains, and the association was replicated in an independent cohort. Because some donors lacked HLA typing at each locus, the association tests relied only on the typed subset. Because counts were too low, fewer than 20 rarely observed V segments, including chromosome 9 orphons, were excluded from the earlier analysis of fewer than 650 of the donors. In vitro tests confirmed that a few of the cytomegalovirus-associated TCR beta chains recognize cytomegalovirus antigens.

Libraries were prepared through the immunoSEQ multiplex PCR assay. For the multiplex PCR, a mixture combining 60 forward primers for TCR Vbeta segments and 13 reverse primers for TCR Jbeta segments was used. The CDR3 region of rearranged TCR beta genes was amplified from genomic DNA by a multiplex PCR assay. Amplified TCR beta libraries were sequenced as 87-base-pair reads on the Illumina HiSeq System. Regarding the original processing steps: Across the 666 repertoires, a later analysis counted tens of millions of unique TCR beta chains, roughly 11 million of which were shared by at least two donors. Raw reads were error-corrected and collapsed into unique sequences by a nearest-neighbor algorithm in which closely related sequences were merged to remove PCR and sequencing errors. Alignment of CDR3 sequences to IMGT reference sequences was used to assign V, D and J gene segments. Each retained sequence needed at least a six-nucleotide match to both a V gene segment and a J gene segment. Rearrangements were classified as productive when the CDR3 lacked stop codons and remained in frame with V and J, and all other rearrangements were classified as non-productive. Following IMGT convention, CDR3 was defined as the stretch from the second conserved V-encoded cysteine to the conserved J-encoded phenylalanine. In an earlier analysis of roughly 580 of the donors, sequences lacking an unambiguous match to a single V gene segment were excluded. An earlier analysis of fewer than 650 of the donors classified V segments as functional when productive rearrangements were above 56.7% and as segregating when the standard deviation between donors was above 5%. To diagnose cytomegalovirus status from the catalog of TCR beta chain sequences, a statistical classification framework was built. A later analysis assigned V and J genes by comparing TCR nucleotide sequences with IMGT/GENE-DB human TR gene sequences. Using the TCRdist pipeline, a later analysis assigned CDR3 sequences along with most-parsimonious VDJ recombination scenarios. In a later analysis, each TCR beta chain was defined by its CDR3 amino acid sequence together with its V-gene family, and reads without a unique V-gene family were excluded. To address suspected cross-contamination and a sequencing artifact, a later analysis removed a few hundred highly shared, low-generation-probability nucleotide sequences. In a later analysis, a clonal expansion index for each public chain was calculated from normalized within-repertoire ranks of inferred template counts. In a later analysis, generation probabilities were computed using a VDJ recombination model fitted to out-of-frame rearrangements, and the results were checked against IGoR. Hypergeometric tests were used in a later analysis to score TCR-TCR, TCR-HLA and TCR-CMV co-occurrence, with a repertoire-size bias correction applied to the TCR pairs. False discovery rates were estimated in a later analysis by permuting HLA or CMV assignments 20 times. In a later analysis, co-occurring TCRs were grouped using DBSCAN, and TCRdist sequence similarity was added for clustering within HLA-allele-positive subsets. Repertoires with fewer than 30,000 or more than 120,000 public chains, plus five repertoires with anomalous nucleotide sharing, were excluded from co-occurrence clustering. TCRdb took this table from immuneACCESS and kept in-frame rearrangements with V and J called. Such tables lack part of the clones; where checked against another copy, unresolved V genes explain under half of the gap, and the rest is unexplained. V and J calls and clone size are copied from that table; D and trimming were computed from the DNA. In this sample the table shows approximately 100,000 clones, 75% of which occur a single time. Clones ranked in the top ten supply roughly 10% of the sample.

A remark on this clone: Its cognate antigen has yet to be identified. Base qualities are not provided; no much larger clone lies one nucleotide away.

In total, just over 650 healthy bone marrow donors made up the cohort. At the time of sampling, every cohort member was nominally healthy, though immune exposures that went unrecorded were likely present. The donor tested CMV seronegative and was one of the 352 seronegative cohort members. A peripheral blood sample was collected from each donor, and TCR beta sequencing was performed on peripheral blood mononuclear cells. The Qiagen DNeasy Blood Extraction Kit was used to extract genomic DNA from the blood cell samples. Relative to germline, V is 3 bases shorter and J is 4 bases shorter, with 17 bases between their ends. CDR1 and CDR2, looked up from the germline V gene, are SGHRS and YFSETQ. The CDR3, cysteine through phenylalanine, is 15 amino acids long. Of all the DNA, just the CDR3 is kept, 45 bases in frame from base 1.

This clonotype was obtained from a man aged 50 to 59 in good health and CMV-seronegative. Sequencing input: PBMCs. The sequence is built from TRBV5-1 and TRBJ2-7, with TRBD1 as a weak D call on 5 bases. The CDR3 has the sequence CASSSGQAFTYEQYF. The nucleotides read TGCGCCAGCAGCTCCGGACAAGCTTTTACTTACGAGCAGTACTTC.